This T cell receptor (beta chain) was sequenced for a study of T cells in Graves' hyperthyroidism and ophthalmopathy. The CDR3 is 15 residues long. V lost 4 bases, J lost 5 bases, and 13 bases lay in between. The V gene's germline CDR1 is KGHDR and CDR2 SFDVKD. TCR beta CDR3 regions were amplified from RNA transcripts. The TCR CDR3 was amplified in a first-round RT-PCR using the HTBI primer set. TCRdb reprocessed the multiplex PCR reads via MiXCR and lists one record per CDR3 protein. The table includes nearly 750,000 distinct CDR3 sequences, about a third detected once. On this clonotype itself: This sequence may be a read error, since a much larger clone differs from it by one base.

The source of this sequence is a woman between 35 and 50 years old with Graves' hyperthyroidism. The sequencing input was blood. The chain joins TRBV24-1 to TRBJ2-2; either TRBD1 or TRBD2 may supply D (5 bases each). The CDR3 loop is CATSEGPGRTGELFF. CDR3 DNA: TGTGCCACCAGTGAAGGTCCAGGGAGAACCGGGGAGCTGTTTTTT.